These 14 T cell receptor beta chains were sequenced from one sample in a study of blood T cells in healthy people across ages. A J-beta primer mix and a sample-barcoded 5' primer were used in a second PCR of roughly 7 to 12 cycles. TCRdb re-called the 5' RACE reads through MiXCR, storing one row per CDR3 protein. This sample has approximately 600,000 distinct CDR3 sequences, with roughly three fifths found just once. Sequenced sample: blood. The receptors come from a man in his fifties or sixties in good health.

This clonotype has a handful of counts. This chain connects TRBV29-1 to TRBJ2-7; 7 bases align to TRBD1. J was trimmed by 2 bases and V by 6 bases; bases with no gene match: 7. Germline loops: CDR1 SQVTM, CDR2 ANQGSEA. The CDR3 has 13 residues. DNA for the CDR3: TGCAGCGTCCAACAGGGGAGCCCCTACGAGCAGTACTTC. This encodes CSVQQGSPYEQYF.

V and J are TRBV9 and TRBJ2-1, with 9 bases lining up with TRBD2. There are 14 residues in the CDR3. Germline CDR1 is SGDLS and CDR2 is YYNGEE. V was pared by 2 bases and J by 6 bases, with 3 bases of the junction left unmatched. The CDR3 DNA follows: TGTGCCAGCAGCGTCCGACTAGCGGTCAATGAGCAGTTCTTC. Encoded protein: CASSVRLAVNEQFF.

On this clonotype: A much larger clone is a single base away; this may be a read error. The rearrangement uses TRBV28 and TRBJ2-4; unclear D gene. Germline loops: CDR1 MDHEN, CDR2 SYDVKM. The CDR3 totals 14 residues. The CDR3 protein is CASSDSVAKNIRYF. The CDR3 DNA reads TGTGCCAGCAGCGATTCGGTAGCCAAAAACATTCGGTACTTC.

This clonotype was seen more than once but under ten times. V is TRBV20-1 and J is TRBJ2-3; 7 positions match TRBD2. Germline values: CDR1 DFQATT, CDR2 SNEGSKA (reference sequence). This CDR3 region has 16 residues. The V and J ends lost 3 bases and 1 base, in that order; junction bases with no gene match: 10. In DNA, the CDR3 is TGCAGTGCTAGTAGGATGGGGAGCGGGGGCACAGATACGCAGTATTTT. This codes for CSASRMGSGGTDTQYF.

V usage is TRBV5-1 and J usage is TRBJ2-7, with D perhaps given as TRBD1 or TRBD2 (5 bases each). V was trimmed by 4 bases and J by 7 bases, leaving 15 bases between them. This CDR3 has 13 residues. Germline V CDR1 and CDR2: SGHRS, YFSETQ. The CDR3 region is CASSDYAAGEQYF. In DNA form, the CDR3 reads TGCGCCAGCAGCGACTACGCGGCAGGGGAGCAGTACTTC. The whole variable domain, remainder taken from reference TRBV5-1 and TRBJ2-7, is KAGVTQTPRYLIKTRGQQVTLSCSPISGHRSVSWYQQTPGQGLQFLFEYFSETQRNKGNFPGRFSGRQFSNSRSEMNVSTLELGDSALYLCASSDYAAGEQYFGPGTRLTVT.

This clonotype came up a few times. The chain links TRBV25-1 to TRBJ2-1; perhaps TRBD2 as D (8 bases). Germline lookup yields CDR1 MGHDK and CDR2 SYGVNS. Deletions cut 4 bases from V and 3 bases from J, with 22 bases between. The CDR3 consists of 18 residues. In nucleotides, the CDR3 is TGTGCCAGCAGTGCCCTAGGGGGCCTAGCGGGTCGCTACAATGAGCAGTTCTTC. Protein sequence: CASSALGGLAGRYNEQFF.

The rearrangement links TRBV9 to TRBJ2-3; 12 nucleotides line up with TRBD2. The junction had 10 bases not matched to a gene; V was cut back by 3 bases and J by 5 bases. The CDR3 has 17 amino acids. In germline, CDR1 is SGDLS, CDR2 YYNGEE. The CDR3 protein is CASSAPTSGGVGDTQYF. The CDR3 DNA follows: TGTGCCAGCAGCGCCCCGACTAGCGGGGGTGTTGGAGATACGCAGTATTTT.

A few counts support this clonotype. The rearrangement joins TRBV15 to TRBJ2-7; D is undetermined. V dropped 1 base and J dropped 5 bases, with 9 bases sitting between them. CDR3 length equals 13 residues. The germline gives CDR1 LNHNV, CDR2 YYDKDF (reference sequence). CDR3 DNA sequence: TGTGCCACCAGCAGAGCTACCCCCAACGAGCAGTACTTC. This gives the protein CATSRATPNEQYF.

The chain joins TRBV6-5 to TRBJ1-6; a possible D gene is TRBD1 (6 bases). CDR1 MNHEY and CDR2 SVGAGI come from the germline V gene. The CDR3 consists of 15 residues. V lost 0 bases, J lost 5 bases, and 8 bases lay in between. CDR3 loop: CASSYSGADNSPLHF. The CDR3 nucleotides read TGTGCCAGCAGTTACTCGGGGGCAGATAATTCACCCCTCCACTTT.

The CDR3 loop is CASPPTGNPYEQYF. The CDR3 nucleotides read TGTGCGAGCCCACCGACAGGGAATCCCTACGAGCAGTACTTC. This rearrangement joins TRBV18 to TRBJ2-7; 7 nucleotides align to TRBD1. Germline V CDR1 and CDR2: KGHSH, LQKENI. CDR3 length: 14 residues.

The genes are TRBV10-3 and TRBJ1-4; TRBD1 agrees at 10 bases. Trimming removed 5 bases from V and 2 bases from J; junction bases left unmatched: 8. CDR1 ENHRY and CDR2 SYGVKD come from the germline V gene. This CDR3 region has 17 residues. CDR3 sequence reads: CAISTGQGRATNEKLFF. The DNA of the CDR3 is TGTGCCATCAGTACGGGACAGGGGCGGGCGACTAATGAAAAACTGTTTTTT.

V usage is TRBV10-3 and J usage is TRBJ2-2, with 12 positions matching TRBD2. Trimming removed 9 bases from V and 3 bases from J; junction bases left unmatched: 2. The CDR3 is 14 amino acids. Germline V CDR1 and CDR2: ENHRY, SYGVKD. The DNA for the CDR3 is TGTGCCATAAGACTAGCGGGGGACACCGGGGAGCTGTTTTTT. Encoded protein: CAIRLAGDTGELFF.

The chain is built from TRBV28 and TRBJ1-2, with D perhaps matching TRBD1 (6 bases). The V end lost 7 bases, the J end lost 4 bases, and 16 bases lay between the germline ends. The length of the CDR3 is 14 residues. From germline, CDR1 is MDHEN and CDR2 SYDVKM. DNA for the CDR3: TGTGCCAGCACATCCCACAGGGTCGGCTATGGCTACACCTTC. This sequence encodes CASTSHRVGYGYTF.

The genes are TRBV14 and TRBJ2-7; 8 nucleotides match TRBD2. V was clipped by 4 bases and J by 8 bases; unmatched bases: 7. Germline V gives CDR1 SGHDN, CDR2 FVKESK. This CDR3 contains 13 residues. CDR3 in amino acids: CASSPQGSGKQYF. The CDR3 DNA reads as TGTGCCAGCAGCCCCCAGGGTAGCGGGAAGCAGTACTTC.